Following are 12 T cell receptor beta chains from one sample sequenced in a study of vaccination and CD4 T cells after COVID-19. Cultured CD4+ T cell DNA underwent sequencing with the Oncomine TCR Beta short-read assay. One entry per CDR3 protein results from TCRdb running MiXCR on the PCR reads. The table includes 20,000 to 25,000 distinct CDR3 sequences, less than 35% detected once. These receptors have no identified antigens. Described time point: late sampling 161 to 241 days after vaccination in a few convalescent patients. Regarding treatment: roughly 10-day PBMC culture with coronavirus spike peptide pools or control peptides (ViraFEST assay). The sequencing here drew on CD4+ T cells from blood, cultured in vitro, taken about 7 months after SARS-CoV-2 vaccination. These receptors all come from a human donor who had recovered from COVID-19.

This clonotype was recorded only once. This chain connects TRBV10-3 to TRBJ2-7; 10 bases fit TRBD2. V was pared by 3 bases and J by 2 bases, with 4 bases of the junction left unmatched. The CDR3 length is 15 residues. CDR1 is ENHRY and CDR2 is SYGVKD in the germline V gene. In nucleotides, the CDR3 is TGTGCCATCAGTGATTCCAGCGGGAGGGCCTACGAGCAGTACTTC. It specifies CAISDSSGRAYEQYF.

This chain connects TRBV7-2 to TRBJ2-7, with D uncertain. The V and J ends lost 6 bases and 0 bases respectively, with 12 bases between them. The germline CDR1 and CDR2 sequences are SGHTA and FQGNSA. This CDR3 region has 14 residues. CDR3 DNA sequence: TGTGCCAGCAGGGCGAGAGACGCCTCCTACGAGCAGTACTTC. This sequence encodes CASRARDASYEQYF.

This clonotype turned up a few times. This chain uses TRBV7-2 with TRBJ2-1, with 12 bases aligning to TRBD2. V lost 6 bases and J lost 8; bases outside the gene matches: 5. The CDR3 spans 14 residues. Germline-derived CDR1 and CDR2 are SGHTA and FQGNSA. In nucleotides, the CDR3 is TGTGCCAGCAGACTTACTAGCGGGAGGCATGAGCAGTTCTTC. Amino acids: CASRLTSGRHEQFF.

This clonotype was detected only once. The chain uses TRBV20-1 and TRBJ2-5; possibly TRBD1 for D (5 bases). CDR1 is DFQATT, CDR2 SNEGSKA, per germline (reference sequence). The ends were cut back, 5 bases at V and 3 bases at J, with 16 bases in the middle. The CDR3 contains 14 residues. CDR3: CSARPGHLEETQYF. As DNA, the CDR3 is TGCAGTGCTCGCCCAGGGCACCTAGAAGAGACCCAGTACTTC.

This clonotype has more than one count but fewer than ten. The rearrangement uses TRBV7-2 and TRBJ1-1; maybe TRBD1 (5 bases). V gave up 2 bases and J gave up 1 base, with 17 bases separating them. The CDR3 extends over 17 amino acids. Germline V gene lookup returns CDR1 SGHTA and CDR2 FQGNSA. CDR3 bases: TGTGCCAGCAGCTTATATCCGTCGGGGACCCCGAACACTGAAGCTTTCTTT. Translation gives CASSLYPSGTPNTEAFF.

In DNA, the CDR3 is TGTGCCAGCAGTGACGATCAGGGGATCTTCGGAAACACCATATATTTT. This gives the protein CASSDDQGIFGNTIYF. The chain is built from TRBV2 and TRBJ1-3, with D perhaps matching TRBD1 (6 bases). V lost 3 bases to trimming and J lost 4 bases, with 16 bases between them. Germline assignment: CDR1 SNHLY and CDR2 FYNNEI. The CDR3 loop spans 16 amino acids.

V and J are TRBV2 and TRBJ1-1; no firm D call. V lost 6 bases and J lost 4, with 12 bases in between. This CDR3 comprises 13 residues. The germline CDR1 and CDR2 sequences are SNHLY and FYNNEI. CDR3 sequence: CASSLSSATEAFF. DNA of the CDR3: TGTGCCAGCAGCCTTTCCTCTGCCACTGAAGCTTTCTTT. Supplemented by reference TRBV2 and TRBJ1-1, the full variable domain reads EPEVTQTPSHQVTQMGQEVILRCVPISNHLYFYWYRQILGQKVEFLVSFYNNEISEKSEIFDDQFSVERPDGSNFTLKIRSTKLEDSAMYFCASSLSSATEAFFGQGTRLTVV.

J is TRBJ2-7 and V is TRBV30; D is tentatively TRBD1 or TRBD2 (6 bases each). This CDR3 has 12 residues. Germline loops: CDR1 GTSNPN, CDR2 SVGIG (reference sequence). Trimming removed 5 bases from V and 6 bases from J, with 14 bases in between. The CDR3 region has the DNA TGTGCCTGGGGTCAAGGAGGGGGCGAGCAGTACTTC. Protein: CAWGQGGGEQYF.

This clonotype was seen more than once but under ten times. CDR3 coding DNA: TGTGCCAGCATCCGGGAGGGGATGAACACTGAAGCTTTCTTT. Its translation is CASIREGMNTEAFF. This chain joins TRBV6-1 and TRBJ1-1; D is perhaps TRBD1 (5 bases). The germline CDR1 and CDR2 sequences are MNHNS and SASEGT. Trimming removed 7 bases at V and 0 bases at J, with 12 bases between. CDR3 length equals 14 residues.

V and J are TRBV6-1 and TRBJ2-3; 9 bases agree with TRBD2. Trimming removed 7 bases from V and 2 bases from J; junction bases left unmatched: 1. Per germline, CDR1 MNHNS and CDR2 SASEGT. The CDR3 runs 13 residues. CDR3 protein: CASKREDTDTQYF. DNA of the CDR3: TGTGCCAGCAAGCGGGAGGACACAGATACGCAGTATTTT.

This clonotype showed up just a few times. The chain is built from TRBV20-1 and TRBJ1-6, with D maybe TRBD1 (5 bases). The V end was cut by 6 bases, the J end by 7 bases, with 19 bases between. This CDR3 is built from 15 residues. Germline assignment: CDR1 DFQATT and CDR2 SNEGSKA (reference sequence). The CDR3 bases are TGCAGTGCCCACCGACAGCAGCTTTGGAATTCACCCCTCCACTTT. This sequence encodes CSAHRQQLWNSPLHF.

The chain employs TRBV11-1 and TRBJ1-6; D ambiguous. V was shortened by 5 bases and J by 7 bases, with 9 bases between the two germline ends. This CDR3 spans 13 amino acids. The germline V gene encodes CDR1 SGHAT and CDR2 FQDESV (reference sequence). CDR3 residues: CASSQRRNSPLHF. The CDR3 bases are TGTGCCAGCAGCCAGCGACGAAATTCACCCCTCCACTTT.